Presented here are 13 T cell receptor beta chains from one specimen sequenced in a study of PD-1 blockade in classical Hodgkin lymphoma (dated by TCRdb to the early 2020s). Library preparation employed the immunoSEQ multiplex PCR assay. In TCRdb, the immuneACCESS table is reduced to in-frame sequences with V and J assigned. These tables do not hold every clone; where another copy was compared, an unresolved V gene accounts for under half, and the others remain unexplained. Recorded for this sample are 11,000 to 15,000 clones; around four fifths of them occurred a single time. The leading ten clones occupy roughly 21% of the sample. In the paper's terms, the time point label means: cycle 1 day 1 (C1D1), immediately before nivolumab initiation. Every trial patient had relapsed following autologous stem cell transplantation, and prior brentuximab vedotin exposure was what differed among cohorts A, B and C.

Sample: peripheral blood mononuclear cells (PBMCs), taken at baseline. The receptors were sampled from a human donor with classical Hodgkin lymphoma.

This chain uses TRBV4-2 with TRBJ1-5, with D perhaps matching TRBD1 (6 bases). Germline V CDR1 and CDR2: LGHNA, YNFKEQ. The V end lost 0 bases, the J end lost 3 bases, and 21 bases lay between the germline ends. The CDR3 is 19 residues long. The DNA of the CDR3 is TGTGCCAGCAGCCAAGACCCAATTGTTAGAGGGGGAATCAATCAGCCCCAGCATTTT. Its protein is CASSQDPIVRGGINQPQHF.

This chain joins TRBV27 and TRBJ2-1; TRBD1 matches at 7 bases. The germline V gene encodes CDR1 MNHEY and CDR2 SMNVEV (reference sequence). After removal of 4 bases from V and 5 bases from J, the junction contained 14 bases not matched to a gene. The CDR3 covers 17 residues. CDR3 DNA sequence: TGTGCCAGCAGTTCCCATCCGACAGGGTTTTTGGACAATGAGCAGTTCTTC. This sequence encodes CASSSHPTGFLDNEQFF.

The chain employs TRBV25-1 and TRBJ2-2; D gene ambiguous. V lost 10 bases to trimming and J lost 0 bases, with 12 bases between them. CDR3 size: 14 residues. Germline loops: CDR1 MGHDK, CDR2 SYGVNS. The CDR3 DNA sequence: TGTGCCACCGAGAGGCACCCGAACACCGGGGAGCTGTTTTTT. The encoded protein is CATERHPNTGELFF.

The V and J genes are TRBV28 and TRBJ2-3; D is uncertain. Germline loops: CDR1 MDHEN, CDR2 SYDVKM. This CDR3 comprises 12 residues. Trimming removed 6 bases from V and 6 bases from J, with 10 bases in between. The CDR3: CASRSQADTQYF. CDR3 DNA sequence: TGTGCCAGCAGAAGCCAGGCGGATACGCAGTATTTT.

The V call is TRBV4-3, the J call TRBJ2-5; the D gene is possibly TRBD2 (5 bases). There are 17 residues in the CDR3. Germline V lookup: CDR1 LGHNA, CDR2 YSLEER. V was shortened by 2 bases and J by 2 bases, with 18 bases between the two germline ends. CDR3 residues: CASSQPFSRESQETQYF. The CDR3 nucleotides are TGCGCCAGCAGCCAACCCTTTTCTAGGGAGTCGCAAGAGACCCAGTACTTC.

As to this clone: Other DNA sequences in the same sample also yield this CDR3. The genes are TRBV18 and TRBJ2-7; maybe TRBD2 (6 bases). Germline V gives CDR1 KGHSH, CDR2 LQKENI. This CDR3 contains 13 residues. The germline V and J ends were trimmed by 3 bases and 0 bases, with 6 bases remaining between them. Here the CDR3 reads CASSPGGSYEQYF. The CDR3 DNA is TGTGCCAGCTCACCGGGGGGCTCCTACGAGCAGTACTTC.

The chain combines TRBV7-5 with TRBJ2-5; TRBD1, the table's D call, lacks a check against the DNA. TRBV7-5 has pseudogene status. This CDR3 spans 15 amino acids. CDR3 in DNA: TGTGCCTCTCGACAGGGGGCCACCATGGGAGAGACCCAGTACTTC. This codes for CASRQGATMGETQYF.

The rearrangement uses TRBV5-4 and TRBJ2-1, with TRBD2 identical over 9 bases. Trimming cost V 4 bases and J 5 bases; bases outside gene matches: 10. The CDR3 covers 16 residues. The germline CDR1 and CDR2 sequences are SGHNT and YYREEE (reference sequence). CDR3 sequence: CASSPYLAGRNNEQFF. DNA of the CDR3: TGTGCCAGCAGCCCATACCTAGCGGGGCGGAACAATGAGCAGTTCTTC.

This chain joins TRBV9 and TRBJ2-1, with D possibly being TRBD1 (6 bases). V lost 0 bases and J lost 0, with 7 bases in between. Per germline, CDR1 SGDLS and CDR2 YYNGEE. This CDR3 is built from 15 residues. In DNA form, the CDR3 reads TGTGCCAGCAGCGTAGTAGGGGGCTCCTACAATGAGCAGTTCTTC. Its protein product is CASSVVGGSYNEQFF.

The rearrangement links TRBV4-3 to TRBJ2-1; 11 bases are shared with TRBD2. Unmatched junction bases numbered 4, after V lost 3 bases and J lost 3 bases. Germline-derived CDR1 and CDR2 are LGHNA and YSLEER. This CDR3 comprises 16 residues. CDR3 DNA: TGCGCCAGCAGCCAGTTAGCGGGGGGGTTCTACAATGAGCAGTTCTTC. Translation gives CASSQLAGGFYNEQFF.

This clone was detected only once. This sequence joins TRBV5-1 and TRBJ2-2, with unresolved D. V lost 4 bases and J lost 0, with 10 bases in between. CDR3 length: 15 residues. CDR1 SGHRS and CDR2 YFSETQ come from the germline V gene. CDR3 loop: CASSGSVANTGELFF. The CDR3 DNA sequence: TGCGCCAGCAGCGGCTCGGTCGCGAACACCGGGGAGCTGTTTTTT. The variable domain in full, with the rest retrieved from reference TRBV5-1 and TRBJ2-2, is KAGVTQTPRYLIKTRGQQVTLSCSPISGHRSVSWYQQTPGQGLQFLFEYFSETQRNKGNFPGRFSGRQFSNSRSEMNVSTLELGDSALYLCASSGSVANTGELFFGEGSRLTVL.

Of note for this clone: This sample also contains other DNA sequences that code for the same CDR3. J is TRBJ1-2 and V is TRBV5-4, with 7 positions matching TRBD1. The CDR3 runs 13 residues. Germline lookup yields CDR1 SGHNT and CDR2 YYREEE (reference sequence). With V trimmed by 5 bases and J by 4 bases, 5 bases remained unmatched. The CDR3 bases are TGTGCCAGCAGTCGGGACAGTCCCTATGGCTACACCTTC. This gives the protein CASSRDSPYGYTF. The full variable domain, with the rest looked up from reference TRBV5-4 and TRBJ1-2, is ETGVTQSPTHLIKTRGQQVTLRCSSQSGHNTVSWYQQALGQGPQFIFQYYREEENGRGNFPPRFSGLQFPNYSSELNVNALELDDSALYLCASSRDSPYGYTFGSGTRLTVV.

The CDR3 DNA reads TGCGCCAGCAGTCTCCCCAGGGGGTTTCCTATTAAAGATACGCAGTATTTT. It yields the protein CASSLPRGFPIKDTQYF. This chain connects TRBV23-1 to TRBJ2-3, with TRBD1 matching over 7 bases. TRBV23-1 qualifies as an ORF whose function is uncertain. CDR3 length equals 17 residues. Trimming cost V 4 bases and J 5 bases; bases outside gene matches: 15.